These 25 T cell receptor beta chains were sequenced from one sample in a study of T cell responses to AZD1222 COVID-19 vaccine. The repertoire was sequenced with immunoSEQ multiplex PCR; TCRdb's copy has only in-frame clones and lacks some. The repertoire holds about 96,000 clones, with roughly nine tenths as singletons. This specimen consisted of peripheral blood, obtained on day 0 of AZD1222 vaccination. The source is an adult in good health.

This chain joins TRBV7-3 and TRBJ1-1, with a possible D match to TRBD1 (5 bases). Germline V gives CDR1 SGHTA, CDR2 FQGTGA. The CDR3 loop spans 15 amino acids. Trimming left V 5 bases short and J 1 base short, with 14 bases between. The CDR3 protein is CASSPLGPKNTEAFF. CDR3 DNA: TGTGCCAGCAGCCCTCTGGGACCGAAGAACACTGAAGCTTTCTTT.

The V call is TRBV18, the J call TRBJ1-2, with no clear D. V was clipped by 3 bases and J by 4 bases, with 12 bases between them. In germline, CDR1 is KGHSH, CDR2 LQKENI. The CDR3 is 14 residues long. CDR3 sequence: CASSPPGGSYGYTF. The CDR3 nucleotides read TGTGCCAGCTCACCTCCCGGAGGGAGCTATGGCTACACCTTC.

The V gene is TRBV6-5, the J gene TRBJ2-3, with 7 bases aligning to TRBD1. The CDR3 length is 13 residues. V lost 5 bases and J lost 3; bases outside the gene matches: 2. CDR1 and CDR2 (germline): MNHEY, SVGAGI. The CDR3 DNA reads as TGTGCCAGCAGTCAACAGGGGACAGATACGCAGTATTTT. Amino acid sequence: CASSQQGTDTQYF.

The chain uses TRBV18 and TRBJ1-6; TRBD1 aligns across 8 bases. Germline V gene lookup returns CDR1 KGHSH and CDR2 LQKENI. J lost 8 bases, V lost 5 bases, and 5 bases had no gene match. The CDR3 has 14 residues. CDR3 sequence: CASSGTGWDSPLHF. CDR3 DNA sequence: TGTGCCAGCTCAGGGACAGGATGGGATTCACCCCTCCACTTT.

The chain carries TRBV28 and TRBJ1-5; TRBD1 matches 7 bases. This CDR3 comprises 16 residues. The junction had 9 bases not matched to a gene; V was cut back by 7 bases and J by 0 bases. The germline V gene encodes CDR1 MDHEN and CDR2 SYDVKM. The CDR3 coding sequence is TGTGCCAGCAATCCCGGGACAGAATATAGCAATCAGCCCCAGCATTTT. This sequence encodes CASNPGTEYSNQPQHF.

The chain links TRBV7-3 to TRBJ1-1, with D perhaps matching TRBD1 (5 bases). CDR1 SGHTA and CDR2 FQGTGA come from the germline V gene. Trimming removed 5 bases from V and 11 bases from J, with 18 bases in between. The CDR3 loop spans 13 amino acids. CDR3 coding DNA: TGTGCCAGCAGCGCAACTCGTGAGTCAGGGGCTTTCTTT. Translated, it gives CASSATRESGAFF.

This chain joins TRBV3-1 (or the pseudogene TRBV3-2) and TRBJ2-3; D uncertain. V gave up 4 bases and J gave up 5 bases, with 7 bases separating them. This CDR3 has 12 residues. CDR1 is LGHDT and CDR2 is YNNKEL in the germline V gene (reference sequence). This CDR3 is CASSRSLDTQYF. CDR3 bases: TGTGCCAGCAGCCGCAGCTTAGATACGCAGTATTTT.

The V call is TRBV6-5, the J call TRBJ2-1, with 8 bases identical to TRBD1. Germline loops: CDR1 MNHEY, CDR2 SVGAGI. The V segment lost 0 bases and the J segment 2 bases; nucleotides outside the gene matches: 3. The CDR3 loop spans 16 amino acids. DNA for the CDR3: TGTGCCAGCAGTTACTCGGGCAGGGGGCCCTACAATGAGCAGTTCTTC. This gives the protein CASSYSGRGPYNEQFF.

This chain uses TRBV10-1 with TRBJ2-3, with unresolved D. V was clipped by 3 bases and J by 1 base, with 14 bases between them. The CDR3 spans 16 residues. Germline loops: CDR1 WNHNN, CDR2 SYGVQD (reference sequence). As DNA, the CDR3 is TGCGCCAGCAGTGAATCCCGGTTATTTGGCACAGATACGCAGTATTTT. It yields the protein CASSESRLFGTDTQYF.

This sequence joins TRBV13 and TRBJ2-7; 7 bases align to TRBD1. Looked up from germline, CDR1 is PRHDT and CDR2 is FYEKMQ (reference sequence). The V segment lost 0 bases and the J segment 2 bases; nucleotides outside the gene matches: 4. This CDR3 has 15 amino acids. The DNA of the CDR3 is TGTGCCAGCAGCTTAGGTGGGACAGCGGCCTACGAGCAGTACTTC. Amino acids: CASSLGGTAAYEQYF. Based on the CDR3 plus reference TRBV13 and TRBJ2-7, the full variable domain is AAGVIQSPRHLIKEKRETATLKCYPIPRHDTVYWYQQGPGQDPQFLISFYEKMQSDKGSIPDRFSAQQFSDYHSELNMSSLELGDSALYFCASSLGGTAAYEQYFGPGTRLTVT.

V is TRBV28 and J is TRBJ1-1, with 7 bases that match TRBD1. The CDR3 has 13 residues. J lost 4 bases, V lost 6 bases, and 5 bases had no gene match. Per the germline V gene, CDR1 is MDHEN and CDR2 is SYDVKM. The CDR3 protein is CASRTGVATEAFF. The DNA for the CDR3 is TGTGCCAGCAGAACAGGGGTAGCCACTGAAGCTTTCTTT.

CDR3 amino acids: CASSIGLAGTYEQYF. In DNA form, the CDR3 reads TGTGCCAGTAGCATTGGACTAGCGGGAACCTACGAGCAGTACTTC. The chain has TRBV19 and TRBJ2-7, with TRBD2 matching over 12 bases. V lost 6 bases and J lost 2; bases outside the gene matches: 5. CDR1 and CDR2 from the germline V gene are LNHDA and SQIVND (reference sequence). The CDR3 runs to 15 residues.

The chain combines TRBV7-6 with TRBJ2-2; D assignment may be TRBD1 or TRBD2 (5 bases each). The CDR3 has 15 residues. CDR1 is SGHVS, CDR2 FNYEAQ, per germline. V lost 6 bases, J lost 0 bases, and 11 bases lay in between. The CDR3 spells CASSRGRTNTGELFF. In DNA, the CDR3 is TGTGCCAGCAGTCGGGGACGGACGAACACCGGGGAGCTGTTTTTT.

In this sample, this clone turned up once. V and J are TRBV4-2 and TRBJ2-1, with a possible D match to TRBD2 (6 bases). The germline gives CDR1 LGHNA, CDR2 YNFKEQ. Trimming took 8 bases from V and 5 from J, leaving 13 bases between them. The CDR3 covers 13 residues. Here the CDR3 reads CASGLNIHNEQFF. The CDR3, as DNA: TGTGCCAGCGGACTAAATATTCACAATGAGCAGTTCTTC.

The V gene is TRBV19, the J gene TRBJ1-2; no clear D. Germline V CDR1 and CDR2: LNHDA, SQIVND (reference sequence). Deletions cut 9 bases from V and 1 base from J, with 18 bases between. The CDR3 runs to 15 residues. The CDR3 loop is CASQVIGEVNYGYTF. CDR3 bases: TGTGCCAGCCAAGTCATCGGGGAGGTTAACTATGGCTACACCTTC.

V usage is TRBV4-3 and J usage is TRBJ1-4, with TRBD1 identical over 9 bases. After removal of 0 bases from V and 3 bases from J, the junction contained 14 bases not matched to a gene. CDR3 length equals 20 residues. CDR1 is LGHNA and CDR2 is YSLEER in the germline V gene. CDR3 coding DNA: TGCGCCAGCAGCCAAGAATGGGGGACAGGGTCCTTTTTTGCTAATGAAAAACTGTTTTTT. Translation: CASSQEWGTGSFFANEKLFF.

The genes are TRBV5-1 and TRBJ1-2, with 8 bases fitting TRBD1. CDR1 and CDR2 from the germline V gene are SGHRS and YFSETQ. The J segment lost 2 bases and the V segment lost 4 bases, leaving 7 bases of the junction unmatched. There are 15 residues in the CDR3. The CDR3 reads CASSRSTGVNYGYTF. Written as DNA, the CDR3 is TGCGCCAGCAGCCGTTCGACAGGGGTGAACTATGGCTACACCTTC.

Only one count was recorded for this clone. The chain combines TRBV4-2 with TRBJ1-3; D unresolved. The germline V gene encodes CDR1 LGHNA and CDR2 YNFKEQ. V was shortened by 0 bases and J by 0 bases, with 9 bases between the two germline ends. This CDR3 comprises 16 residues. DNA for the CDR3: TGTGCCAGCAGCCAAGAAGGCGGACTCTCTGGAAACACCATATATTTT. Translation gives CASSQEGGLSGNTIYF.

V gene TRBV6-5 combines with J gene TRBJ1-2; TRBD1 matches 7 bases. V shed 6 bases and J 3 bases; nucleotides not matched to a gene: 7. Germline V gene data show CDR1 as MNHEY and CDR2 as SVGAGI. The CDR3 extends over 14 amino acids. CDR3 DNA sequence: TGTGCCAGCAGCCCGGACAGGCCCTACTATGGCTACACCTTC. It yields the protein CASSPDRPYYGYTF.

CDR3 in DNA: TGTGCCAGCAGAGGTCTAGCGAGTGAGCAGTTCTTC. Residues: CASRGLASEQFF. This rearrangement joins TRBV2 to TRBJ2-1, with D perhaps TRBD2 (6 bases). Looked up from germline, CDR1 is SNHLY and CDR2 is FYNNEI. The ends were cut back, 6 bases at V and 9 bases at J, with 12 bases in the middle. This CDR3 is 12 amino acids long.

The chain is built from TRBV20-1 and TRBJ2-7; D remains ambiguous. The CDR3 contains 10 residues. CDR1 and CDR2 (germline): DFQATT, SNEGSKA (reference sequence). V shed 6 bases and J shed 2 bases, with 5 bases lying between them. CDR3 residues: CSAGTYEQYF. As DNA, the CDR3 is TGCAGTGCGGGGACCTACGAGCAGTACTTC.

This clone was seen only once. The chain uses TRBV28 and TRBJ2-7; D possibly matches TRBD1 or TRBD2 (5 bases each). Germline V gives CDR1 MDHEN, CDR2 SYDVKM. V lost 7 bases, J lost 2 bases, and 15 bases lay in between. This CDR3 is built from 14 residues. This CDR3 is CASTVSPGPYEQYF. The CDR3 region has the DNA TGTGCCAGCACCGTTTCGCCGGGGCCCTACGAGCAGTACTTC. The whole variable domain, filled in from reference TRBV28 and TRBJ2-7, reads DVKVTQSSRYLVKRTGEKVFLECVQDMDHENMFWYRQDPGLGLRLIYFSYDVKMKEKGDIPEGYSVSREKKERFSLILESASTNQTSMYLCASTVSPGPYEQYFGPGTRLTVT.

V gene TRBV4-1 combines with J gene TRBJ1-4; D gene unclear. This CDR3 is built from 14 residues. V was pared by 3 bases and J by 4 bases, with 9 bases between. Per the germline V gene, CDR1 is MGHRA and CDR2 is YSYEKL. For the CDR3, the DNA is TGCGCCAGCAGCCATGGAGAGCTTAATGAAAAACTGTTTTTT. It encodes CASSHGELNEKLFF.

In the case of this clone: A junction end diverges from the germline sequence, so it may reflect a read error. CDR3 in amino acids: CASSLAEGAARLF. CDR3 sequence (DNA): TGTGCCAGCAGCCTGGCCGAAGGCGCCGCTCGTCTCTTT. This chain connects TRBV7-3 to TRBJ1-1; D call uncertain. The CDR3 length is 13 residues. Germline V gene lookup returns CDR1 SGHTA and CDR2 FQGTGA.

The chain combines TRBV21-1 with TRBJ2-7; the table's D call of TRBD2 was not tested on the DNA. TRBV21-1 is tagged as a pseudogene. The CDR3 loop spans 12 amino acids. The CDR3 loop is CASSKGYQRPYF. Here the CDR3 DNA reads TGTGCCAGCAGCAAAGGATATCAGAGGCCGTACTTC.